The next 18 T cell receptor beta chains were all read from a single sample in a study of Ad26.COV2.S vaccination and SARS-CoV-2 variants. Sample treatment: over 15 received Ad26.COV2.S at low or high dose, single or two shots; roughly five received placebo; per-sample allocation not given. All samples were drawn on day 63, counting from the first vaccine or placebo injection. Clones were sequenced by immunoSEQ multiplex PCR, and TCRdb holds only the in-frame ones, with some missing. The sample holds over 450,000 clones, 89% seen once. The sequenced sample was peripheral blood, obtained in a trial of Ad26.COV2.S vaccine versus placebo. Receptors were obtained from a person between 18 and 59 years old who received the Ad26.COV2.S COVID-19 vaccine or a placebo.

This chain connects TRBV29-1 to TRBJ1-4, with D hard to call. V was shortened by 6 bases and J by 5 bases, with 13 bases between the two germline ends. Germline V gives CDR1 SQVTM, CDR2 ANQGSEA. The CDR3 runs to 13 residues. CDR3 in DNA: TGCAGCGTGAGGCAAACGAGGAATGAAAAACTGTTTTTT. Protein: CSVRQTRNEKLFF.

The CDR3 DNA follows: TGTGCCAGCAGCCAAGTGGCAGGGGTTCGCACCGGGGAGCTGTTTTTT. Residues: CASSQVAGVRTGELFF. The V and J genes are TRBV3-1 (or the pseudogene TRBV3-2) and TRBJ2-2, with D perhaps TRBD1 (6 bases). Between the trimmed V and J ends, which lost 1 base and 4 bases, there was a span of 13 bases. This CDR3 region has 16 residues. Germline values: CDR1 LGHDT, CDR2 YNNKEL (reference sequence).

This clone has more than one count but fewer than ten. This specimen includes other DNA sequences encoding the same CDR3. The chain is built from TRBV9 and TRBJ1-2; no reliable D call. The CDR3 sequence is 12 residues long. V lost 0 bases and J 5 bases, leaving 5 bases between the germline ends. Per the germline V gene, CDR1 is SGDLS and CDR2 is YYNGEE. CDR3 in amino acids: CASSVEGYGYTF. In nucleotides, the CDR3 is TGTGCCAGCAGCGTAGAAGGGTATGGCTACACCTTC.

This rearrangement joins TRBV5-1 to TRBJ2-1; D not certain. Per germline, CDR1 SGHRS and CDR2 YFSETQ. The CDR3 is made up of 12 amino acids. Trimming took off 5 bases at V and 7 bases at J, with 10 bases between the two ends. The DNA for the CDR3 is TGCGCCAGCAGTTTTACGCTAAATGAGCAGTTCTTC. Protein product: CASSFTLNEQFF.

The CDR3 here is CASSLAGTGYTF. The CDR3 coding sequence is TGTGCCAGCAGCTTAGCAGGGACTGGCTACACCTTC. This rearrangement joins TRBV11-2 to TRBJ1-2; D perhaps matches TRBD1 (5 bases). Deletions cut 1 base from V and 7 bases from J, with 7 bases between. Germline V CDR1 and CDR2: SGHAT, FQNNGV. The CDR3 spans 12 residues.

This clone has just one count. Other nucleotide sequences in the sample specify the same CDR3. The chain joins TRBV7-2 to TRBJ2-5, with 13 bases fitting TRBD2. The CDR3 contains 15 residues. V gave up 3 bases and J gave up 4 bases; unmatched junction bases: 2. Germline CDR1 reads SGHTA; CDR2 reads FQGNSA. In nucleotides, the CDR3 is TGTGCCAGCAGCTTGAGACTAGCGGGGGGAGAGACCCAGTACTTC. The encoded protein is CASSLRLAGGETQYF.

This rearrangement joins TRBV3-1 (or the pseudogene TRBV3-2) to TRBJ1-3; D unclear. Germline V gene data show CDR1 as LGHDT and CDR2 as YNNKEL (reference sequence). Trimming took off 0 bases at V and 4 bases at J, with 7 bases between the two ends. The CDR3 extends over 14 amino acids. The CDR3 coding sequence is TGTGCCAGCAGCCAAGAGCACAGAGGAAACACCATATATTTT. Translated, it gives CASSQEHRGNTIYF.

A remark on this clone: The sample holds other DNA sequences that translate to the same CDR3. The genes are TRBV30 and TRBJ1-5; no reliable D call. V shed 0 bases and J shed 0 bases, with 3 bases lying between them. The CDR3 has 13 residues. Looked up from germline, CDR1 is GTSNPN and CDR2 is SVGIG (reference sequence). The chain's CDR3 is CAWSVDSNQPQHF. CDR3 sequence (DNA): TGTGCCTGGAGTGTAGATAGCAATCAGCCCCAGCATTTT.

The chain joins TRBV11-2 to TRBJ1-6, with D hard to call. V was shortened by 1 base and J by 7 bases, with 8 bases between the two germline ends. In germline, CDR1 is SGHAT, CDR2 FQNNGV. The CDR3 extends over 14 amino acids. CDR3 sequence reads: CASSLAFRNSPLHF. The CDR3 bases are TGTGCCAGCAGCTTAGCTTTCCGGAATTCACCCCTCCACTTT.

The chain has TRBV30 and TRBJ2-3, with D possibly being TRBD1 (6 bases). This CDR3 contains 14 residues. Trimming pared 5 bases from V and 6 bases from J, leaving 18 bases between. Germline-derived CDR1 and CDR2 are GTSNPN and SVGIG (reference sequence). Here the CDR3 reads CAWGNRAHSDTQYF. The CDR3 DNA follows: TGTGCCTGGGGGAACAGGGCCCACTCGGATACGCAGTATTTT.

The J gene is TRBJ2-1, the V gene TRBV18, with D uncertain. Germline V lookup: CDR1 KGHSH, CDR2 LQKENI. The CDR3 loop spans 13 amino acids. The ends were cut back, 6 bases at V and 1 base at J, with 7 bases in the middle. The CDR3 DNA follows: TGTGCCAGCTCCCGAGGTTCCTACAATGAGCAGTTCTTC. Translating gives CASSRGSYNEQFF.

This clone was seen a few times. The rearrangement uses TRBV19 and TRBJ1-3; no firm D call. The germline CDR1 and CDR2 sequences are LNHDA and SQIVND (reference sequence). The ends were cut back, 3 bases at V and 0 bases at J, with 9 bases in the middle. This CDR3 is built from 15 residues. The CDR3 reads CASSIRPYSGNTIYF. DNA of the CDR3: TGTGCCAGTAGTATCCGGCCGTACTCTGGAAACACCATATATTTT.

The chain carries TRBV19 and TRBJ2-2; 8 positions agree with TRBD2. From germline, CDR1 is LNHDA and CDR2 SQIVND (reference sequence). Trimming at V came to 5 bases and at J to 1 base, leaving 6 bases not matched to a gene. The CDR3 loop spans 16 amino acids. CDR3 region: CASSLLAGLNTGELFF. The CDR3 DNA reads as TGTGCCAGTAGTCTTTTAGCGGGATTGAACACCGGGGAGCTGTTTTTT.

The chain carries TRBV27 and TRBJ2-2; 12 bases fit TRBD2. CDR3 length: 15 amino acids. J was trimmed by 9 bases and V by 6 bases; bases with no gene match: 8. Germline V gene sequence: CDR1 MNHEY, CDR2 SMNVEV (reference sequence). In DNA form, the CDR3 reads TGTGCCAGCAGCACACTAGCGGGGGGCCGTAGGGAGCTGTTTTTT. The encoded protein is CASSTLAGGRRELFF.

This sequence joins TRBV5-4 and TRBJ2-5; weak D call: TRBD2 (6 bases). V lost 3 bases and J 7 bases, leaving 16 bases between the germline ends. The germline V gene has CDR1 SGHNT and CDR2 YYREEE (reference sequence). CDR3 length equals 14 residues. As DNA, the CDR3 is TGTGCCAGCAGCTGGGGGGATCGAGATGGGACCCAGTACTTC. It yields the protein CASSWGDRDGTQYF.

This chain links TRBV9 with TRBJ2-1, with D possibly TRBD2 on 6 matching bases. CDR3 size: 16 residues. CDR1 and CDR2 (germline): SGDLS, YYNGEE. V lost 0 bases and J 6 bases, leaving 16 bases between the germline ends. CDR3: CASSVVGGNNLNEQFF. In nucleotides, the CDR3 is TGTGCCAGCAGCGTAGTTGGGGGGAACAACCTCAATGAGCAGTTCTTC.

J is TRBJ1-5 and V is TRBV7-8, with 8 bases matching TRBD1. Germline loops: CDR1 SGHVS, CDR2 FQNEAQ. The CDR3 runs to 16 residues. V shed 5 bases, J shed 3 bases, and the junction held 9 bases outside the gene matches. The DNA for the CDR3 is TGTGCCAGCAGCCCACCAGGGGGCAGCCCCAATCAGCCCCAGCATTTT. Protein: CASSPPGGSPNQPQHF.

The chain has TRBV24-1 and TRBJ2-7, with 8 bases matching TRBD1. CDR1 and CDR2 from the germline V gene are KGHDR and SFDVKD. The CDR3 totals 15 residues. The trim removed 2 bases at V and 4 bases at J, leaving 6 bases unmatched. The CDR3 here is CATSDSRDRSYEQYF. In nucleotides, the CDR3 is TGTGCCACCAGTGATTCTCGGGACAGGTCATACGAGCAGTACTTC.